What follows describes a single TCR beta chain. Its target is unknown. This entry comes from a study of a mutant IDH1 vaccine in newly diagnosed glioma. The assay was immunoSEQ multiplex PCR, and TCRdb's table has in-frame clones only and misses some. The sample includes 45,000 to 65,000 clones, around 60% seen only once; the top ten take 4.8%. Regarding time point: week 47, end of study. All doses held 300 ug of mutant IDH1 20-mer peptide, with topical imiquimod. This CDR3 region has 14 residues. V was clipped by 6 bases and J by 2 bases; unmatched bases: 2. The germline V gene encodes CDR1 MNHNS and CDR2 SASEGT.

This specimen consisted of peripheral blood mononuclear cells (PBMCs), obtained from a glioma patient whose treatment included an IDH1 peptide vaccine. The sequence came from a man in his forties with glioma. Some clones in this sample may be carry-over from other donors' samples. The chain links TRBV6-1 to TRBJ2-5, with 11 bases that match TRBD2. The CDR3: CASSLAGGQETQYF. The CDR3 DNA is TGTGCCAGCAGCCTAGCGGGGGGACAAGAGACCCAGTACTTC.